A selection of T cell receptor beta chains follows, all from one sample in a study of T-cell reconstitution after alpha-beta-depleted transplantation in children. Each CDR3 protein is one row after TCRdb ran MiXCR on the PCR reads. This sample has hundreds of thousands of distinct CDR3 sequences; about 11% occur once, and the top ten carry 25% to 30%. The material was PBMCs, obtained before TCRalphabeta/CD19-depleted stem cell transplant. All receptors come from a child younger than two with acute myeloid leukemia, due to receive a stem cell transplant. CDR3s include the opening cysteine and the closing phenylalanine or tryptophan. A D gene is named only where the DNA matches it firmly. Expanded clones get a size class; other rows say once, few or many, or leave the size out.

cdr3_nt,cdr3_aa,d_call,clone_size,j_call,v_call
TGTGCCAGCAGTTTTGACAGGGTTAGTGGCTACACCTTC,CASSFDRVSGYTF,TRBD1,few,TRBJ1-2,TRBV28
TGTGCCAGCAGTGACCCGGGACAGGGGGCCTACGAGCAGTACTTC,CASSDPGQGAYEQYF,TRBD1,many,TRBJ2-7,TRBV25-1
TGTGCCACCAGCAGAGACAGGGTCACTGAAGCTTTCTTT,CATSRDRVTEAFF,.,few,TRBJ1-1,TRBV15
TGTGCCAGCAGTCCGGGACAGTCCTACGAGCAGTACTTC,CASSPGQSYEQYF,TRBD1,many,TRBJ2-7,TRBV18
TGCGCCGTACGGGAGTCGGCAGGGGACACCGGGGAGCTGTTTTTT,CAVRESAGDTGELFF,.,many,TRBJ2-2,TRBV5-1
TGTGCCAGCAAAAACCCCGGGACAGGGCCGTATGGCTACACCTTC,CASKNPGTGPYGYTF,TRBD1,many,TRBJ1-2,TRBV27
TGTGCCAGCAGTCGACAGGGAAGGGCCACTGAAGCTTTCTTT,CASSRQGRATEAFF,TRBD1,many,TRBJ1-1,TRBV12-3/TRBV12-4
TGCGCCAGCACCCTTCCAGGGTCAGATACGCAGTATTTT,CASTLPGSDTQYF,.,many,TRBJ2-3,TRBV5-1
TGTGCCAGCAGTCGGGCGACTAGCGGGGATCAGTACTTC,CASSRATSGDQYF,TRBD2,many,TRBJ2-7,TRBV3-1
TGCAGTGCCACCGGGACCCACTACGAGCAGTACTTC,CSATGTHYEQYF,.,many,TRBJ2-7,TRBV20-1
TGTGCTAGCTGCCCCGGTAGCGGCCTCTCGTCTCATACGCAGTATTTT,CASCPGSGLSSHTQYF,.,once,TRBJ2-3,TRBV6-1
TGCGCCAGCAGCCAAGGATCAGATACGCAGTATTTT,CASSQGSDTQYF,.,many,TRBJ2-3,TRBV4-1
TGTGCCAGTAGTGGGACTAGCGCGTTTACCGGGGAGCTGTTTTTT,CASSGTSAFTGELFF,TRBD2,many,TRBJ2-2,TRBV19
TGCAGTGTCGAGATCCCGAGAGCCGGGGTATACGAGCAGTACTTC,CSVEIPRAGVYEQYF,.,many,TRBJ2-7,TRBV20-1
TGTGCCTGGGGTTTGAAAGAGCAGTTCTTC,CAWGLKEQFF,.,many,TRBJ2-1,TRBV30
TGTGCCAGAAGCTTGGCGCTGCGGACCGCAGACAATGAGCAGTTCTTC,CARSLALRTADNEQFF,.,many,TRBJ2-1,TRBV5-3
TGTGCCAGCAGCCAATCGGGAACGGGGGTCACCGGGGAGCTGTTTTTT,CASSQSGTGVTGELFF,.,many,TRBJ2-2,TRBV14
TGCAGTGCTAGGTCTTTAGGGTACCAAGAGACCCAGTACTTC,CSARSLGYQETQYF,.,many,TRBJ2-5,TRBV20-1
TGTGCCACCAGCGGGCGGGAGTACAATGAGCAGTTCTTC,CATSGREYNEQFF,TRBD2,many,TRBJ2-1,TRBV15
TGTGCCAGCAGCTTACGTACAGGGACCCATGGCTACACCTTC,CASSLRTGTHGYTF,.,.,TRBJ1-2,TRBV7-8
TGTGCCAGCTCACCTGGGGACAGGGCCTACGAGCAGTACTTC,CASSPGDRAYEQYF,TRBD1,many,TRBJ2-7,TRBV18
TGTGCCAGCAGTGACCCGGCTAGCGGGAGGGATGAGCAGTTCTTC,CASSDPASGRDEQFF,TRBD2,many,TRBJ2-1,TRBV2
TGCGCCAGCAGCTTGGGGTCGGGGATGAACACTGAAGCTTTCTTT,CASSLGSGMNTEAFF,.,many,TRBJ1-1,TRBV5-1
TGTGCCAGCAGGGAAGAACAAGGCACCTACGAGCAGTACTTC,CASREEQGTYEQYF,.,many,TRBJ2-7,TRBV28
TGTGCCAGCAGTTACGACAGCACCTACGAGCAGTACTTC,CASSYDSTYEQYF,.,many,TRBJ2-7,TRBV6-2/TRBV6-3
TGTGCCAGCAGTTACCGGTTAGCGGGGTCAGATACGCAGTATTTT,CASSYRLAGSDTQYF,TRBD2,many,TRBJ2-3,TRBV6-2/TRBV6-3
TGCAGTGCTAGAGATTCCAGGGTGCAAGAGACCCAGTACTTC,CSARDSRVQETQYF,.,few,TRBJ2-5,TRBV20-1
TGTGCCAGCAGTCGGTGGCCAAACACCGGGGAGCTGTTTTTT,CASSRWPNTGELFF,.,many,TRBJ2-2,TRBV2
TGCAGTGCCCCTGTGTCCCGCGAAGGTTCACCCCTCCACTTT,CSAPVSREGSPLHF,.,many,TRBJ1-6,TRBV20-1
TGTGCCAGCAGCTTTATGGGACCTTACTACGAGCAGTACTTC,CASSFMGPYYEQYF,.,few,TRBJ2-7,TRBV7-2
TGTGCCTGGAGCGGGGTAGGCCACGGGGAGCTGTTTTTT,CAWSGVGHGELFF,.,.,TRBJ2-2,TRBV30
TGCGCCAGCAGCCACGCTTCCCCACTCTATGGCTACACCTTC,CASSHASPLYGYTF,.,many,TRBJ1-2,TRBV5-1
TGTGCCAGCAGCTTATCGATTCGATTTAATTCACCCCTCCACTTT,CASSLSIRFNSPLHF,.,many,TRBJ1-6,TRBV7-9
TGTGCCAGCAGCCAAGGGGGATACAATGAGCAGTTCTTC,CASSQGGYNEQFF,.,many,TRBJ2-1,TRBV7-9
TGTGCCACCAGTGTGTTGGCTAGCGGGAGAGTGGGCGATGAGCAGTTCTTC,CATSVLASGRVGDEQFF,TRBD2,many,TRBJ2-1,TRBV24-1
TGTGCCATCAGTAGTGGAAACACCATATATTTT,CAISSGNTIYF,.,few,TRBJ1-3,TRBV24-1
TGCAGTGCGACGGTGGGCCTAGCGGGAGATGAGCAGTTCTTC,CSATVGLAGDEQFF,TRBD2,.,TRBJ2-1,TRBV20-1
TGCGCCAGCTCGGAGACCGGAAACACCGGGGAGCTGTTTTTT,CASSETGNTGELFF,.,.,TRBJ2-2,TRBV5-1
TGTGCCAGCAGCCAAGCGGGACTAGCGGTTCGGGAGACCCAGTACTTC,CASSQAGLAVRETQYF,TRBD2,few,TRBJ2-5,TRBV3-1
TGTGCCAGCAGCTTATCCGGGACAGGGACCCTATACGAGCAGTACTTC,CASSLSGTGTLYEQYF,TRBD1,.,TRBJ2-7,TRBV7-9
TGCGCCAGCGGCCCGGGACAGGCTCAATATGGCTACACCTTC,CASGPGQAQYGYTF,TRBD1,many,TRBJ1-2,TRBV5-1